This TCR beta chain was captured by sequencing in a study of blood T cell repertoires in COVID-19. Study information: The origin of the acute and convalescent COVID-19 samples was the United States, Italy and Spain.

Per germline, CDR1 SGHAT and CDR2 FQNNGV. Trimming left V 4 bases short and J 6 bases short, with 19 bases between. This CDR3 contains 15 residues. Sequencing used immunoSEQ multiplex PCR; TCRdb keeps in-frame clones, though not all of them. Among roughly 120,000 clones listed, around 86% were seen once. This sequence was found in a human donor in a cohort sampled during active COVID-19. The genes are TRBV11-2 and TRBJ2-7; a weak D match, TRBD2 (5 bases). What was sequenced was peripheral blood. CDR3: CASSSEGRLFVEQYF. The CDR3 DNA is TGTGCCAGCAGCTCCGAGGGTAGGCTCTTCGTCGAGCAGTACTTC. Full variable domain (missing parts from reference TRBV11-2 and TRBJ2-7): EAGVAQSPRYKIIEKRQSVAFWCNPISGHATLYWYQQILGQGPKLLIQFQNNGVVDDSQLPKDRFSAERLKGVDSTLKIQPAKLEDSAVYLCASSSEGRLFVEQYFGPGTRLTVT.